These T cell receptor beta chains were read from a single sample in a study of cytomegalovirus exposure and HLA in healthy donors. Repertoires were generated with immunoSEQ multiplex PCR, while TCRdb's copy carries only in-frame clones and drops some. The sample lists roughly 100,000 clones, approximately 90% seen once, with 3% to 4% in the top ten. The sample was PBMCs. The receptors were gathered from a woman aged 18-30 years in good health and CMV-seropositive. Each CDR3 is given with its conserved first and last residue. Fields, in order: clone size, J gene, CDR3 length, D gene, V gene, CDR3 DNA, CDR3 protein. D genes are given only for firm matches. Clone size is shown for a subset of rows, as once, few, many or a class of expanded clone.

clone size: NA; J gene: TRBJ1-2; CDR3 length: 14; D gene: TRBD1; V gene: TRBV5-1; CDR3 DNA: TGCGCCAGCAGCTCCGAGACAGGGGGCAGGGGCTACACCTTC; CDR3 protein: CASSSETGGRGYTF
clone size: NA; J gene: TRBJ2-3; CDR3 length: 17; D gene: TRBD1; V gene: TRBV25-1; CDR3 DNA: TGTGCCAGCAGTGAATATCTGGACAGGTTTTTATCAGATACGCAGTATTTT; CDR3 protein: CASSEYLDRFLSDTQYF
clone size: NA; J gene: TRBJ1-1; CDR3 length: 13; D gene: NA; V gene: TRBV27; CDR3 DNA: TGTGCCAGCAGTTTACAGGGGCGGACTGAAGCTTTCTTT; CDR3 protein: CASSLQGRTEAFF
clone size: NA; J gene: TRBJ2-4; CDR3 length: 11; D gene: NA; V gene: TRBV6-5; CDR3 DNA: TGTGCCAGCAACTACCAAAACATTCAGTACTTC; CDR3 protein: CASNYQNIQYF
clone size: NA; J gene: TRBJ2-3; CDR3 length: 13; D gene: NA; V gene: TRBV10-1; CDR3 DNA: TGCGCCAGCAGTCTCCGACAGGGAGGCACGCAGTATTTT; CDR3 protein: CASSLRQGGTQYF
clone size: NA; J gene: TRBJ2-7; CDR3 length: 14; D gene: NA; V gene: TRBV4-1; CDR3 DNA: TGCGCCAGCAGCCAAGGGCTGTCCTCCTACGAGCAGTACTTC; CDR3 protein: CASSQGLSSYEQYF
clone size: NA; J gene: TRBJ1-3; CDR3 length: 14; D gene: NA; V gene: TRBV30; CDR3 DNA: TGTGCCTGGAGATTCCGGGACTCTGGAAACACCATATATTTT; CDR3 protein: CAWRFRDSGNTIYF
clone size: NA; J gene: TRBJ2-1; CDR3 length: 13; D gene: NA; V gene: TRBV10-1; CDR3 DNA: TGCGCCAGCAGTGATTCGGGAGTTGGTGAGCAGTTCTTC; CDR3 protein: CASSDSGVGEQFF
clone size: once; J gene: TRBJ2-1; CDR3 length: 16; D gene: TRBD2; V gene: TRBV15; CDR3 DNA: TGTGCCACCAGCAGAGTCCGCGGGGGGGGAATCAATGAGCAGTTCTTC; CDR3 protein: CATSRVRGGGINEQFF
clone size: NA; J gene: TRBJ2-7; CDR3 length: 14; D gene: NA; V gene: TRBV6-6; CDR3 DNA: TGTGCCAGCAGGGCGGAGGGGCAGAGGGGCGAGCAGTACTTC; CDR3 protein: CASRAEGQRGEQYF
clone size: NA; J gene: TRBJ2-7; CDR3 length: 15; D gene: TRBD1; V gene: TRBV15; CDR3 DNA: TGTGCCACCAGCTTTACCGGGACAGGGTCCAGCGAGCAGTACTTC; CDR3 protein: CATSFTGTGSSEQYF
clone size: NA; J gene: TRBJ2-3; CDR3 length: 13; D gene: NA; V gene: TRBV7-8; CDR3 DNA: TGTGCCAGCAGCTTAGGGGGGCTAGATACGCAGTATTTT; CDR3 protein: CASSLGGLDTQYF
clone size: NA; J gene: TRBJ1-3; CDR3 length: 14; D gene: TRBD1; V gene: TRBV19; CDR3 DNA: TGTGCCAGTTCAGGGGGCTACTCTGGAAACACCATATATTTT; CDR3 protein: CASSGGYSGNTIYF
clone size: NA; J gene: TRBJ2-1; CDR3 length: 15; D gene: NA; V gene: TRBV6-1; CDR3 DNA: TGTGCCAGCAGTGAACTTCAGGGCAGTTACAATGAGCAGTTCTTC; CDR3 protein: CASSELQGSYNEQFF
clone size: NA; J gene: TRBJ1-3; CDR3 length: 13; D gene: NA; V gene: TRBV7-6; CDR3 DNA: TGTGCCAGCAGACCCGATTCCCGGAACACCATATATTTT; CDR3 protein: CASRPDSRNTIYF
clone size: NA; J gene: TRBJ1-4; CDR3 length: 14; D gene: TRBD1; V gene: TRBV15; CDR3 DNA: TGTGCCACCAGCCCAGGGGGCACGAATGAAAAACTGTTTTTT; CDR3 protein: CATSPGGTNEKLFF
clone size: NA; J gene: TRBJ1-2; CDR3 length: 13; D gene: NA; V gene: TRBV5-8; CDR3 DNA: TGTGCCAGCAGCCCAGGGACTGGGAATGGCTACACCTTC; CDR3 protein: CASSPGTGNGYTF
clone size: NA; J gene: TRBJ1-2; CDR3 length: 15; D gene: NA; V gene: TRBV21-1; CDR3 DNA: TGTGCCAGCAGCAACGAGGGACAGGGGGAGAGGGGCTACACCTTC; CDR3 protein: CASSNEGQGERGYTF
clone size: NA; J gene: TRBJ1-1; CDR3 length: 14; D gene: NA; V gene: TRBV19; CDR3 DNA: TGTGCCAGTACCGATCGGGGTAGGAACACTGAAGCTTTCTTT; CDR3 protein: CASTDRGRNTEAFF
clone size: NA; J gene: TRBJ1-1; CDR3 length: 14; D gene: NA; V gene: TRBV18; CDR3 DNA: TGTGCCAGCTCATCGAGACAGTTGAACACTGAAGCTTTCTTT; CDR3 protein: CASSSRQLNTEAFF
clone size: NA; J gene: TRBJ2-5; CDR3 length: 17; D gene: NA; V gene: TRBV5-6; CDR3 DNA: TGTGCCAGCAGCTTGAGATACGCGGAGGCGTTCCAAGAGACCCAGTACTTC; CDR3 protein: CASSLRYAEAFQETQYF
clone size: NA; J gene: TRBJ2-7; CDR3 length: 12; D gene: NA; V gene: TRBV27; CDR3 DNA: TGTGCCAGCAGCCTCACGCGGGGAGAGCAGTACTTC; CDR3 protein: CASSLTRGEQYF
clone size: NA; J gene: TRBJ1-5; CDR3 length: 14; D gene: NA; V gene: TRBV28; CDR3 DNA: TGTGCCAGCTGGGTCGCAGGGAGGGGACAGCCCCAGCATTTT; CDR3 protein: CASWVAGRGQPQHF
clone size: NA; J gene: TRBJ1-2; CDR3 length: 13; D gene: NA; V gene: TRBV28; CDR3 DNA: TGTGCCAGCAGTTCTCCCGCGGGGGGAGGCTACACCTTC; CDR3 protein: CASSSPAGGGYTF
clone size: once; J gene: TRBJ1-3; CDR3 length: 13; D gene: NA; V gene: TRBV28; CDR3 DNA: TGTGCCAGCAGGGCGACTGGGTTAAACACCATATATTTT; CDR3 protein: CASRATGLNTIYF
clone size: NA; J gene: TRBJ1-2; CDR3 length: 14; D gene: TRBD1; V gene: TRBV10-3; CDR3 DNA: TGTGCCATCAGTGGCCGGGACAGGGTCGATGGCTACACCTTC; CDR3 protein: CAISGRDRVDGYTF
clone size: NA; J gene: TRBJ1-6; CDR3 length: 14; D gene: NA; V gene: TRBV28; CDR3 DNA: TGTGCCAGCAGCCGTAATACCCTAGGGGGAAAGGCTCGCTTT; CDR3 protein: CASSRNTLGGKARF
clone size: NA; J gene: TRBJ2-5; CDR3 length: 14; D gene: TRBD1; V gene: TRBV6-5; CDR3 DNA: TGTGCCAGCAGCCCGGGACAGGGGGCTGAGACCCAGTACTTC; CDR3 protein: CASSPGQGAETQYF
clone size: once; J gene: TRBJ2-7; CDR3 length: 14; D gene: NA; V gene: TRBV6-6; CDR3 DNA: TGTGCCAGCAGCCCAATACTAGAAGTCTACGAGCAGTACTTC; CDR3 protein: CASSPILEVYEQYF
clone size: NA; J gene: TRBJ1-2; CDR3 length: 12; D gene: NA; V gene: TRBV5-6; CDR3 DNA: TGTGCCAGCAGCTACGGTTCAAATGGCTACACCTTC; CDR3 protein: CASSYGSNGYTF
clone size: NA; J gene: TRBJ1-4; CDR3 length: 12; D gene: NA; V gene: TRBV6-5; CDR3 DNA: TGTGCCAGCAGTTACTCGGGGGGAAAACTGTTTTTT; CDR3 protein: CASSYSGGKLFF
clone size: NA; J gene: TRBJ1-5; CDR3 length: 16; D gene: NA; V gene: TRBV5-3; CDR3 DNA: TGTGCCAGAACCGAGGACAGAGAATATAGCAATCAGCCCCAGCATTTT; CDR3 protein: CARTEDREYSNQPQHF
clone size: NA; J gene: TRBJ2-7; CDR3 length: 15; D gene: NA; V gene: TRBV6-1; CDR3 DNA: TGTGCCAGCAGTGAAGGGAGACTACGCTCCTACGAGCAGTACTTC; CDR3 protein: CASSEGRLRSYEQYF
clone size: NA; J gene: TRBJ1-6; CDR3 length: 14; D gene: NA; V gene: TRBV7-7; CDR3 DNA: TGTGCTAGCAGCTTAGGACAGTTTAATTCACCCCTCCACTTT; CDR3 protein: CASSLGQFNSPLHF
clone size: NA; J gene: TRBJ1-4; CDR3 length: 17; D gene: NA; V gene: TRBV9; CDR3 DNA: TGTGCCAGCAGCGCGCTGGGGGGAGGCAGGACTAATGAAAAACTGTTTTTT; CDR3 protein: CASSALGGGRTNEKLFF
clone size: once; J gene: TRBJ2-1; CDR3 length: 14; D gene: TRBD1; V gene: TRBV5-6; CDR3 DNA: TGTGCCAGCAGCTACAGGGGAATCAACAATGAGCAGTTCTTC; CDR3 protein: CASSYRGINNEQFF
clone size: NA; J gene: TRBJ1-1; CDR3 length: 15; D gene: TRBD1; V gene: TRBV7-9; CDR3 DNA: TGTGCCAGCAGCATTACAGGGGGCGGGGACCCTGAAGCTTTCTTT; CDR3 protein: CASSITGGGDPEAFF